Here is one T cell receptor (beta chain) with its context. These data are taken from a study of blood T cell repertoires in COVID-19. In the study overall: PBMCs, B-cell-depleted T cells, or T cells provided the cDNA or gDNA that made up the material.

The V and J ends lost 1 base and 0 bases, in that order; junction bases with no gene match: 2. Per germline, CDR1 LNHDA and CDR2 SQIVND (reference sequence). The CDR3 has 16 amino acids. Original analysis: Estimated nucleated cell counts came from reference gene primer amplification. Clones were sequenced by immunoSEQ multiplex PCR, and TCRdb holds only the in-frame ones, with some missing. V, J and clone size are taken as reported in that table, and D and trimming were inferred from the DNA itself. The table includes some 130,000 clones, about 76% detected once. The source of this sequence is a man of 80 years or more with acute or convalescent COVID-19. Sequencing was carried out using peripheral blood. The rearrangement links TRBV19 to TRBJ2-2, with 7 bases lining up with TRBD2. The CDR3 DNA is TGTGCCAGTAGTATAGGACTAGCTGCGAACACCGGGGAGCTGTTTTTT. Its translation is CASSIGLAANTGELFF.